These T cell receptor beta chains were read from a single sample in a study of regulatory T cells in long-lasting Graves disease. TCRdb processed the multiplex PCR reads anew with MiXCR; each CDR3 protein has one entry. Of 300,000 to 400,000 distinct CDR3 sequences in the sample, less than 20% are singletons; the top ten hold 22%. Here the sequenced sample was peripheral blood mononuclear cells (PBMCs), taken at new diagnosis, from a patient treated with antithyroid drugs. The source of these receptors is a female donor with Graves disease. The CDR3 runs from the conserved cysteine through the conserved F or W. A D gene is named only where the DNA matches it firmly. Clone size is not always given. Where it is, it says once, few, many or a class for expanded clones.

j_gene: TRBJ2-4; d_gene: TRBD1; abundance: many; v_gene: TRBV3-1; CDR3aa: CASSPTRGSDIQYF; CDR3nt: TGTGCCAGCAGCCCCACCAGGGGGTCCGACATTCAGTACTTC
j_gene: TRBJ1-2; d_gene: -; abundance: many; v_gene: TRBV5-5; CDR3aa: CASSLGTWRAYYGYTF; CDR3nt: TGTGCCAGCAGCTTGGGGACTTGGAGAGCCTACTATGGCTACACCTTC
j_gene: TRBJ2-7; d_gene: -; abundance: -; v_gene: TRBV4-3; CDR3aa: CASSQDLAGVYEQYF; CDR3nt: TGCGCCAGCAGCCAAGACTTGGCAGGGGTTTATGAGCAGTACTTC
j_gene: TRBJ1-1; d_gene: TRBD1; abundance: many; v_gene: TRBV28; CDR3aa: CASSPMTGLYTEAFF; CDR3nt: TGTGCCAGCAGTCCTATGACAGGGCTGTACACTGAAGCTTTCTTT
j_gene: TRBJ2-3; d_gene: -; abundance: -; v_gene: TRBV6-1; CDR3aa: CASIPRRTAGATDTQYF; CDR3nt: TGTGCCAGCATCCCACGCCGGACAGCGGGTGCCACAGATACGCAGTATTTT
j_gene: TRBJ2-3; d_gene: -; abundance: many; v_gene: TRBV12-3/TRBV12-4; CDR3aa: CASSLARIGTDTQYF; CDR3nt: TGTGCCAGCAGTTTGGCCCGGATTGGCACAGATACGCAGTATTTT
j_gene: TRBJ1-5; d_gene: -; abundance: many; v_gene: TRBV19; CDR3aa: CASTPGLTQPQHF; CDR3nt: TGTGCCAGTACCCCAGGGCTCACTCAGCCCCAGCATTTT
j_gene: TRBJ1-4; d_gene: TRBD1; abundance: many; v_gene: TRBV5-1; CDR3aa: CASRTGQVGNEKLFF; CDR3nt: TGCGCCAGCAGGACTGGACAGGTTGGAAATGAAAAACTGTTTTTT
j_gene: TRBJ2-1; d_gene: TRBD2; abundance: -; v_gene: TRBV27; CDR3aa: CASSLRPRAGGGNEQFF; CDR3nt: TGTGCCAGCAGTTTACGACCTAGGGCGGGAGGCGGGAATGAGCAGTTCTTC
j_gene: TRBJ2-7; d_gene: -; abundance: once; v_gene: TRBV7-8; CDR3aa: CASSRGEGYEQYF; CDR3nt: TGTGCCAGCAGTAGGGGGGAGGGCTACGAGCAGTACTTC
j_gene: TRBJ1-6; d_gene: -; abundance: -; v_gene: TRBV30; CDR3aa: CAWSQPSRATNSPLHF; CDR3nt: TGTGCCTGGAGTCAACCGAGCCGGGCTACTAATTCACCCCTCCACTTT
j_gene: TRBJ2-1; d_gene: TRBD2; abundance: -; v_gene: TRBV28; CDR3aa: CASSSLTSGGPDEQFF; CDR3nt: TGTGCCAGCAGTTCCCTGACTAGCGGGGGTCCAGATGAGCAGTTCTTC
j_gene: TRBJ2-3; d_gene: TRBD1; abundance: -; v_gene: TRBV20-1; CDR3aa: CSAREQGRTDTQYF; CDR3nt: TGCAGTGCTAGAGAACAGGGGCGGACAGATACGCAGTATTTT
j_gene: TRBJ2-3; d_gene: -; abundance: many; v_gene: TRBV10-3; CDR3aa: CAISDRGGTDTQYF; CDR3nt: TGTGCCATCAGTGATAGGGGGGGCACAGATACGCAGTATTTT
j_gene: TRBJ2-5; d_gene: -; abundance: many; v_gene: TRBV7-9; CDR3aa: CASSPSGQETQYF; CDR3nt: TGTGCCAGCAGCCCCAGCGGGCAAGAGACCCAGTACTTC
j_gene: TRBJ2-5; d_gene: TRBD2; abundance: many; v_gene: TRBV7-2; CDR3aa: CASSIGGGAPETQYF; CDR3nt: TGTGCCAGCAGCATCGGGGGGGGGGCGCCGGAGACCCAGTACTTC
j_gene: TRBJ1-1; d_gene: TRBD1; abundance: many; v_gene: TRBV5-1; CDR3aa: CASSLAWGQKMNTEAFF; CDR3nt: TGCGCCAGCAGCTTGGCATGGGGACAGAAAATGAACACTGAAGCTTTCTTT